This T cell receptor beta chain originates from a study of blood T cell repertoires in COVID-19. This CDR3 contains 15 residues. Deletions cut 3 bases from V and 8 bases from J, with 16 bases between. CDR1 LNHDA and CDR2 SQIVND come from the germline V gene (reference sequence). Per the original methods: For nucleated cells, counts were estimated from reference gene primer amplification. Clones were sequenced by immunoSEQ multiplex PCR, and TCRdb holds only the in-frame ones, with some missing. The V and J calls and clone size were taken over from that table, and D and trimming were inferred from the DNA. Seen here are roughly 280,000 clones, under 95% observed once, and the top ten hold approximately 2.7%.

The chain joins TRBV19 to TRBJ2-2, with D perhaps TRBD2 (5 bases). This receptor was taken from a man aged 35 to 55 who had been exposed to COVID-19. Sequences were obtained from PBMCs or T cells enriched from blood (not recorded which). CDR3 nucleotide sequence: TGTGCCAGTAGTATCCCCGGCGGAGGAGCGGGGGAGCTGTTTTTT. Translation gives CASSIPGGGAGELFF. Complete variable domain (other parts from reference TRBV19 and TRBJ2-2): DGGITQSPKYLFRKEGQNVTLSCEQNLNHDAMYWYRQDPGQGLRLIYYSQIVNDFQKGDIAEGYSVSREKKESFPLTVTSAQKNPTAFYLCASSIPGGGAGELFFGEGSRLTVL.